This T cell receptor (beta chain) appears in the sequencing data of a study of tumor and adjacent non-tumor tissue in lung cancer (dated by TCRdb to 2017 to 2018). Study-wide context: The cohort included more than nine adenocarcinoma, 2 squamous cell carcinoma and 1 small cell lung cancer patients. The 15 enrolled patients, of whom approximately 10 were men and 5 were women, were aged roughly 30 to 80 years and were diagnosed with TNM stage I to III disease. Sequencing generated a total of some 130 million productive TCRbeta reads, averaging around 4.3 million reads per sample. Bulk TCRbeta repertoires were compared between lung tumor tissue and matched distant non-tumor lung tissue obtained from under 18 lung cancer patients. TCRbeta CDR3 sequencing was performed on a few dozen paired specimens, with one tumor sample and one normal lung sample collected per patient.

Bulk unsorted tissue served as the source for RNA extraction, and RNA quality was assessed using a NanoDrop ND-1000 and an Agilent 2100. The normal lung samples consisted of distant non-tumor tissue collected more than 3 cm from the tumor edge. The donors were newly diagnosed lung cancer patients admitted for thoracic surgery in China from August to November 2014 who had not received prior chemotherapy. The study excluded patients who had received radiotherapy or chemotherapy before or who had another cancer at the same time. Surgical tissue pieces of 1-2 cm3 were preserved in RNAlater solution and were kept at -80 degrees C until use. What the work shows at the level of the full study, not this receptor alone: Tumor tissue showed significantly greater TCR diversity (inverse Simpson) than normal lung tissue (431.37 vs 166.20, P = 0.0075, Mann-Whitney U test). The top 100 clones made up a significantly larger cumulative share of the repertoire in normal lung than in tumor tissue. Younger patients had significantly higher TCR diversity, and higher tumor TCR diversity was associated with shorter overall and disease-free survival. Only about 15 patients were in the cohort, and the authors stated that larger samples and more detailed clinical data are needed. Neither the sequencing platform nor unique molecular identifiers are named or mentioned anywhere in the methods. Peripheral blood was not sequenced, so blood TCRbeta repertoires were not examined in the lung cancer patients of the study.

Preparation of the library involved multiplex PCR. The listed sequencing device is Illumina HiSeq 2500. TCRbeta libraries were built by three rounds of nested PCR using primers (Table S4), following protocols modified from ARM-PCR. Before sequencing, PCR products of 200-500 bp were cut from the gel and purified using the QIAquick gel extraction kit. Under the source paper's analysis protocol: Trimmomatic was used to clean the reads, FLASH merged the cleaned reads into complete CDR3 sequences, and MiTCR assigned the sequences to V(D)J germline segments. Clonal diversity was computed as the inverse Simpson's index with VDJtools. In-frame sequences lacking a premature stop codon were counted as productive reads. Starting from the raw public reads, TCRdb applied fastp trimming at Q25, assembled clones with MiXCR and retained in-frame beta chains. Each CDR3 protein appears once, grouped with its most common genes and DNA. Clone size and V and J calls follow TCRdb, not the original study. The sample table records tens of thousands of distinct CDR3 sequences; 76% of these occur just once. Together, the top ten hold under 50% of the sample.

The CDR3 runs 13 residues from the cysteine to the phenylalanine. The retained sequence is limited to the CDR3, 39 bases, with the frame set at the first base. V has 10 bases trimmed and J has 4 bases trimmed; junction bases matching no gene number 9. CDR1 and CDR2, looked up from the germline V gene, are ENHRY and SYGVKD. As concerns this clonotype: The specificity of this receptor is unknown. This may be a read error, as it is one base from a much larger clone.

This chain is built from TRBV10-3 and TRBJ2-7; a stretch of 8 junction bases matches TRBD2. This TCR derives from a man in his 70s with non-small cell lung cancer. The specimen sequenced was distant non-tumor lung tissue. The encoded CDR3 is CATAGLVEYEQYF. The DNA sequence reads TGTGCCACCGCGGGACTAGTGGAGTACGAGCAGTACTTC.